These T cell receptor beta chains were read from a single sample in a study of blood T cells in healthy people across ages. TCRdb re-analysed the 5' RACE reads in MiXCR, keeping a single row per CDR3 protein. This sample yields roughly 1.9 million distinct CDR3 sequences, of which 30% to 40% are seen a single time; 23% belongs to the top ten. Sequenced sample: blood. These receptor sequences come from a human donor in good health. CDR3s include the opening cysteine and the closing phenylalanine or tryptophan. The order of the fields is CDR3 DNA, CDR3 protein, J gene, D gene, clone size, V gene. The D gene is left open where the match is weak. Expanded clones are given a class, and other clones once, few, many or no size at all.

CDR3 DNA: TGTGCCAGCAGTTACTTTGGGACAGGGGGCCGTGGCTACACCTTC
CDR3 protein: CASSYFGTGGRGYTF
J gene: TRBJ1-2
D gene: TRBD1
clone size: NA
V gene: TRBV6-2/TRBV6-3

CDR3 DNA: TGTGCCAGCAGCCAAGTCGGACAGGGGGCAGGCGAGCAGTACTTC
CDR3 protein: CASSQVGQGAGEQYF
J gene: TRBJ2-7
D gene: TRBD1
clone size: many
V gene: TRBV4-2

CDR3 DNA: TGTGCCAGCAGCTCCGGGACAGGGATCTATGGCTACACCTTC
CDR3 protein: CASSSGTGIYGYTF
J gene: TRBJ1-2
D gene: TRBD1
clone size: NA
V gene: TRBV7-9

CDR3 DNA: TGTGCCAGCCGCATCCGGGGGGTGGATCAGCCCCAGCATTTT
CDR3 protein: CASRIRGVDQPQHF
J gene: TRBJ1-5
D gene: NA
clone size: NA
V gene: TRBV6-2/TRBV6-3

CDR3 DNA: TGTGCCAGCAGTGTAGCGTCGGAAGATACGCAGTATTTT
CDR3 protein: CASSVASEDTQYF
J gene: TRBJ2-3
D gene: NA
clone size: few
V gene: TRBV6-4

CDR3 DNA: TGTGCCAGCAGTGAACGGGGACAGGGTTTGCAGCCCCAGCATTTT
CDR3 protein: CASSERGQGLQPQHF
J gene: TRBJ1-5
D gene: TRBD1
clone size: once
V gene: TRBV25-1

CDR3 DNA: TGTGCCAGCTCACCACCCAACTCCGGGACAGGGCACACCGGGGAGCTGTTTTTT
CDR3 protein: CASSPPNSGTGHTGELFF
J gene: TRBJ2-2
D gene: TRBD1
clone size: NA
V gene: TRBV18

CDR3 DNA: TGTGCCAGCAGTAGGACGGGGGTGGGAAACATTCAGTACTTC
CDR3 protein: CASSRTGVGNIQYF
J gene: TRBJ2-4
D gene: NA
clone size: few
V gene: TRBV12-3/TRBV12-4

CDR3 DNA: TGCAGTGCTCCCTACCCCCCTAACTATGGCTACACCTTC
CDR3 protein: CSAPYPPNYGYTF
J gene: TRBJ1-2
D gene: NA
clone size: NA
V gene: TRBV20-1

CDR3 DNA: TGTGCCAGCAGCGTAGCTACGGCGCTAGCCTCCGAGCAGTACTTC
CDR3 protein: CASSVATALASEQYF
J gene: TRBJ2-7
D gene: NA
clone size: NA
V gene: TRBV9

CDR3 DNA: TGTGCCAGCAGCTTAGCGCAATCACGACAGGACAATGAGCAGTTCTTC
CDR3 protein: CASSLAQSRQDNEQFF
J gene: TRBJ2-1
D gene: NA
clone size: NA
V gene: TRBV7-9

CDR3 DNA: TGCAGTGCCCGGAGGGGGGCTCGATACAATGAGCAGTTCTTC
CDR3 protein: CSARRGARYNEQFF
J gene: TRBJ2-1
D gene: NA
clone size: few
V gene: TRBV20-1

CDR3 DNA: TGTGCCAGCAGCACCCAAGCGGATCAGCCCCAGCATTTT
CDR3 protein: CASSTQADQPQHF
J gene: TRBJ1-5
D gene: NA
clone size: NA
V gene: TRBV7-3

CDR3 DNA: TGCAGCGTGGACCCGGGACAGGAAAACACCGGGGAGCTGTTTTTT
CDR3 protein: CSVDPGQENTGELFF
J gene: TRBJ2-2
D gene: TRBD1
clone size: NA
V gene: TRBV29-1

CDR3 DNA: TGTGCCAGCAGCAAAGGGGACAGGGAGCCTAACTATGGCTACACCTTC
CDR3 protein: CASSKGDREPNYGYTF
J gene: TRBJ1-2
D gene: NA
clone size: few
V gene: TRBV21-1

CDR3 DNA: TGTGCCAGCAGCTTTGACGGAGCAGCTAATGAAAAACTGTTTTTT
CDR3 protein: CASSFDGAANEKLFF
J gene: TRBJ1-4
D gene: NA
clone size: few
V gene: TRBV7-2

CDR3 DNA: TGCAGTGCCGGAGGGGGGCCTGGAGGGGGCTACACCTTC
CDR3 protein: CSAGGGPGGGYTF
J gene: TRBJ1-2
D gene: NA
clone size: NA
V gene: TRBV20-1

CDR3 DNA: TGTGCCAGCATTCCTAGCGGGGACAGGTACACTGAAGCTTTCTTT
CDR3 protein: CASIPSGDRYTEAFF
J gene: TRBJ1-1
D gene: TRBD1
clone size: few
V gene: TRBV28

CDR3 DNA: TGTGCTAGTGGTTTAGGCGACAGTTCTAATGAAAAACTGTTTTTT
CDR3 protein: CASGLGDSSNEKLFF
J gene: TRBJ1-4
D gene: NA
clone size: few
V gene: TRBV12-5

CDR3 DNA: TGCAGTGCTTGCAGGGATAACACTGAAGCTTTCTTT
CDR3 protein: CSACRDNTEAFF
J gene: TRBJ1-1
D gene: NA
clone size: NA
V gene: TRBV20-1

CDR3 DNA: TGCAGTGCTTCCCGAAGCGTAGGGGGCGTACCCATTAATTCACCCCTCCACTTT
CDR3 protein: CSASRSVGGVPINSPLHF
J gene: TRBJ1-6
D gene: TRBD1
clone size: NA
V gene: TRBV20-1

CDR3 DNA: TGTGCCAGCATGGTGACCAGAGAGGGTGGAGAGCAGTACTTC
CDR3 protein: CASMVTREGGEQYF
J gene: TRBJ2-7
D gene: NA
clone size: few
V gene: TRBV2

CDR3 DNA: TGCGCCAGCACCTTCGGGGGGTACCAAGAGACCCAGTACTTC
CDR3 protein: CASTFGGYQETQYF
J gene: TRBJ2-5
D gene: TRBD2
clone size: NA
V gene: TRBV5-1

CDR3 DNA: TGTGCCAGCAGCCGATGGAGGGAGACCCAGTACTTC
CDR3 protein: CASSRWRETQYF
J gene: TRBJ2-5
D gene: NA
clone size: NA
V gene: TRBV7-2

CDR3 DNA: TGTGCCAGCAGCGTAGAAGGGGGGATTAACAGCGAGCAGTACTTC
CDR3 protein: CASSVEGGINSEQYF
J gene: TRBJ2-7
D gene: NA
clone size: NA
V gene: TRBV9

CDR3 DNA: TGTGCCATCAGGGACAGAGTTATGAACACTGAAGCTTTCTTT
CDR3 protein: CAIRDRVMNTEAFF
J gene: TRBJ1-1
D gene: NA
clone size: NA
V gene: TRBV10-3

CDR3 DNA: TGTGCCAGCAGCTTACTGGCGATAGAGCAGTTCTTC
CDR3 protein: CASSLLAIEQFF
J gene: TRBJ2-1
D gene: NA
clone size: once
V gene: TRBV28

CDR3 DNA: TGTGCCAGCAGCTCGGGACAGAAGGACGGGGAGCTGTTTTTT
CDR3 protein: CASSSGQKDGELFF
J gene: TRBJ2-2
D gene: TRBD1
clone size: few
V gene: TRBV7-7

CDR3 DNA: TGCGCCAGCAGCTCCCGGGCACCCAGTAATTCACCCCTCCACTTT
CDR3 protein: CASSSRAPSNSPLHF
J gene: TRBJ1-6
D gene: NA
clone size: few
V gene: TRBV10-2

CDR3 DNA: TGTGCCAGCAGCCCGTCGTTAGCCTACGGGACCTACGAGCAGTACTTC
CDR3 protein: CASSPSLAYGTYEQYF
J gene: TRBJ2-7
D gene: NA
clone size: few
V gene: TRBV7-9

CDR3 DNA: TGCAGCGTTGAAGACCCCGCGGGCCGGGTCCAGCCCCAGCATTTT
CDR3 protein: CSVEDPAGRVQPQHF
J gene: TRBJ1-5
D gene: NA
clone size: NA
V gene: TRBV29-1

CDR3 DNA: TGTGCCAGCAGCCCCCGACAGACTATCTACGAGCAGTACTTC
CDR3 protein: CASSPRQTIYEQYF
J gene: TRBJ2-7
D gene: NA
clone size: NA
V gene: TRBV11-1

CDR3 DNA: TGCGCCAGCAGCCATTTCACAGGGAGCCCGGACGAGCAGTACTTC
CDR3 protein: CASSHFTGSPDEQYF
J gene: TRBJ2-7
D gene: NA
clone size: NA
V gene: TRBV4-1

CDR3 DNA: TGTGCCAGCAGTGATCGGACAGGGGAAAGCACAGATACGCAGTATTTT
CDR3 protein: CASSDRTGESTDTQYF
J gene: TRBJ2-3
D gene: TRBD1
clone size: NA
V gene: TRBV7-9

CDR3 DNA: TGTGTCAGCAGTAGGCTAGCGGGGGGGCCCAACAATGAGCAGTTCTTC
CDR3 protein: CVSSRLAGGPNNEQFF
J gene: TRBJ2-1
D gene: TRBD2
clone size: NA
V gene: TRBV28

CDR3 DNA: TGCGCCAGCAGCCAAGATTGGAGGTTGGAGCAGTTCTTC
CDR3 protein: CASSQDWRLEQFF
J gene: TRBJ2-1
D gene: NA
clone size: few
V gene: TRBV4-1

CDR3 DNA: TGCAGCGTTGAGAGCGGGGCCACAGATACGCAGTATTTT
CDR3 protein: CSVESGATDTQYF
J gene: TRBJ2-3
D gene: TRBD2
clone size: NA
V gene: TRBV29-1

CDR3 DNA: TGCAGCGTCGGGACAGGGAATCGCTATGGCTACACCTTC
CDR3 protein: CSVGTGNRYGYTF
J gene: TRBJ1-2
D gene: TRBD1
clone size: few
V gene: TRBV29-1

CDR3 DNA: TGTGCCACCAGCAGAGATGCAGGCTCAGGGGAAAAACTGTTTTTT
CDR3 protein: CATSRDAGSGEKLFF
J gene: TRBJ1-4
D gene: NA
clone size: NA
V gene: TRBV15

CDR3 DNA: TGCGCCAGCAGAGTCCTAGCGGGCCAGGGCGGGTTCGAGCAGTACTTC
CDR3 protein: CASRVLAGQGGFEQYF
J gene: TRBJ2-7
D gene: TRBD2
clone size: NA
V gene: TRBV5-1

CDR3 DNA: TGTGCCAGCAGTCAGAGGGGTTACAATCAGCCCCAGCATTTT
CDR3 protein: CASSQRGYNQPQHF
J gene: TRBJ1-5
D gene: NA
clone size: NA
V gene: TRBV7-2

CDR3 DNA: TGTGCCAGCAGCTCTCAGACAGGGGAGGGCTACGAGCAGTACTTC
CDR3 protein: CASSSQTGEGYEQYF
J gene: TRBJ2-7
D gene: NA
clone size: NA
V gene: TRBV7-8

CDR3 DNA: TGTGCCAGCAGTCGTGATACGCAGTATTTT
CDR3 protein: CASSRDTQYF
J gene: TRBJ2-3
D gene: NA
clone size: many
V gene: TRBV27

CDR3 DNA: TGTGCCAGCAGTTACGGGACAGGGGAATATGGGGGCTACACCTTC
CDR3 protein: CASSYGTGEYGGYTF
J gene: TRBJ1-2
D gene: TRBD1
clone size: few
V gene: TRBV6-5

CDR3 DNA: TGTGCCAGTAGTAAACTAGCGGGGACAGATACGCAGTATTTT
CDR3 protein: CASSKLAGTDTQYF
J gene: TRBJ2-3
D gene: TRBD2
clone size: NA
V gene: TRBV19

CDR3 DNA: TGTGCCAGCAGCGGGAGGGGACAGGGGGCCTACGAGCAGTACTTC
CDR3 protein: CASSGRGQGAYEQYF
J gene: TRBJ2-7
D gene: TRBD1
clone size: few
V gene: TRBV2

CDR3 DNA: TGTGCCAGCAGTTACCGGGCAAGATGGAGCAATCAGCCCCAGCATTTT
CDR3 protein: CASSYRARWSNQPQHF
J gene: TRBJ1-5
D gene: NA
clone size: NA
V gene: TRBV6-2/TRBV6-3

CDR3 DNA: TGTGCCAGCAGCTTAGGTTCGGCCAGAAAAATGTGGGGCTACACCTTC
CDR3 protein: CASSLGSARKMWGYTF
J gene: TRBJ1-2
D gene: NA
clone size: few
V gene: TRBV7-9

CDR3 DNA: TGCAGTGCTAGAGCGGGTGCGGGGGGGGCCTACGAGCAGTACTTC
CDR3 protein: CSARAGAGGAYEQYF
J gene: TRBJ2-7
D gene: TRBD2
clone size: NA
V gene: TRBV20-1

CDR3 DNA: TGTGCCAGCACCCTACACGGTTCAGGGGAGCTGTTTTTT
CDR3 protein: CASTLHGSGELFF
J gene: TRBJ2-2
D gene: NA
clone size: NA
V gene: TRBV6-5

CDR3 DNA: TGTGCCAGCAGTATAGGGGACAGGTATGAGCAGTTCTTC
CDR3 protein: CASSIGDRYEQFF
J gene: TRBJ2-1
D gene: TRBD1
clone size: few
V gene: TRBV12-3/TRBV12-4

CDR3 DNA: TGCGCCAGCAGCCAAGTCTGGGAGCCCTACGAGCAGTACTTC
CDR3 protein: CASSQVWEPYEQYF
J gene: TRBJ2-7
D gene: NA
clone size: NA
V gene: TRBV4-3

CDR3 DNA: TGTGCCAGCAATTTAGCGGGGTCCATCACAGATACGCAGTATTTT
CDR3 protein: CASNLAGSITDTQYF
J gene: TRBJ2-3
D gene: TRBD2
clone size: NA
V gene: TRBV2